One sample yielded the 13 T cell receptor beta chains listed below, sequenced in a study of blood T cell repertoires in COVID-19. Using immunoSEQ multiplex PCR, the repertoire was profiled, and TCRdb retains in-frame clones only, with some absent. The repertoire holds over 400,000 clones, roughly nine tenths seen once, with under 9.5% in the top ten. The sample consisted of PBMCs or T cells enriched from blood (not recorded which). The receptors were gathered from a woman aged 55-70 years who had recovered from COVID-19.

The chain is built from TRBV5-1 and TRBJ1-2; TRBD1 agrees at 12 bases. V lost 4 bases and J lost 7; bases outside the gene matches: 14. Per the germline V gene, CDR1 is SGHRS and CDR2 is YFSETQ. The CDR3 contains 17 residues. CDR3 bases: TGCGCCAGCAGCCCTTACGTGCCGGGACAGGGGGCGGGTGGCTACACCTTC. Translation gives CASSPYVPGQGAGGYTF.

This chain joins TRBV11-2 and TRBJ2-1; 10 nucleotides agree with TRBD1. The V gene's germline CDR1 is SGHAT and CDR2 FQNNGV. V trimming: 4 bases; J trimming: 7 bases; junction bases outside the gene matches: 7. The CDR3 extends over 15 amino acids. The CDR3 DNA reads TGTGCCAGCAGCTCGACAGGGGGCCATCTGAATGAGCAGTTCTTC. Its protein product is CASSSTGGHLNEQFF.

The chain's CDR3 is CASSPYDRVPAKNIQYF. CDR3 in DNA: TGTGCCAGTAGTCCATATGACAGGGTCCCAGCCAAAAACATTCAGTACTTC. The chain employs TRBV19 and TRBJ2-4, with 7 bases aligning to TRBD1. This CDR3 comprises 17 residues. Germline CDR1 reads LNHDA; CDR2 reads SQIVND (reference sequence). Germline trimming cut 5 bases from V and 0 bases from J; bases unmatched to any gene: 10.

J is TRBJ2-2 and V is TRBV19, with TRBD1 matching over 10 bases. The germline V gene encodes CDR1 LNHDA and CDR2 SQIVND (reference sequence). This CDR3 region has 16 residues. V lost 4 bases, J lost 3 bases, and 5 bases stayed unmatched. The CDR3 sequence: CASSTRGTGDTGELFF. In nucleotides, the CDR3 is TGTGCCAGTAGTACCCGGGGGACAGGGGACACCGGGGAGCTGTTTTTT.

The V call is TRBV15, the J call TRBJ2-2; tentatively, D is TRBD1 (6 bases). V dropped 0 bases and J dropped 4 bases, with 6 bases sitting between them. This CDR3 is built from 14 residues. The germline gives CDR1 LNHNV, CDR2 YYDKDF (reference sequence). CDR3 sequence: CATSREGGTGELFF. CDR3 sequence (DNA): TGTGCCACCAGCAGAGAAGGGGGCACCGGGGAGCTGTTTTTT.

The chain uses TRBV10-3 and TRBJ2-2; no clear D gene. This CDR3 is built from 11 residues. V dropped 10 bases and J dropped 4 bases, with 7 bases sitting between them. Per the germline V gene, CDR1 is ENHRY and CDR2 is SYGVKD. The DNA of the CDR3 is TGTGCCAGCCTAGGCACCGGGGAGCTGTTTTTT. Protein sequence: CASLGTGELFF.

The chain joins TRBV3-1 (or the pseudogene TRBV3-2) to TRBJ2-5, with TRBD1 matching over 8 bases. Per germline, CDR1 LGHDT and CDR2 YNNKEL (reference sequence). There are 15 residues in the CDR3. V dropped 1 base and J dropped 5; count of bases not matched to a gene: 6. CDR3 amino acids: CASSQVTGGRETQYF. In DNA form, the CDR3 reads TGTGCCAGCAGCCAAGTAACAGGGGGTAGGGAGACCCAGTACTTC.

V and J are TRBV5-4 and TRBJ2-7, with D unclear. This CDR3 has 14 residues. Germline CDR1 reads SGHNT; CDR2 reads YYREEE (reference sequence). V was pared by 4 bases and J by 0 bases, with 11 bases between. CDR3 nucleotide sequence: TGTGCCAGCAGCAAGACCCGCGGCTCCTACGAGCAGTACTTC. It yields the protein CASSKTRGSYEQYF.

J is TRBJ2-3 and V is TRBV14; TRBD1 agrees at 7 bases. With V trimmed by 0 bases and J by 5 bases, 8 bases remained unmatched. Germline V CDR1 and CDR2: SGHDN, FVKESK. This CDR3 contains 16 residues. For the CDR3, the DNA is TGTGCCAGCAGCCAAGATCGGACAGGTCGAGGAGATACGCAGTATTTT. Its translation is CASSQDRTGRGDTQYF. The entire variable domain, with the rest obtained from reference TRBV14 and TRBJ2-3, is as follows: EAGVTQFPSHSVIEKGQTVTLRCDPISGHDNLYWYRRVMGKEIKFLLHFVKESKQDESGMPNNRFLAERTGGTYSTLKVQPAELEDSGVYFCASSQDRTGRGDTQYFGPGTRLTVL.

V usage is TRBV18 and J usage is TRBJ1-2; 11 positions match TRBD1. Per germline, CDR1 KGHSH and CDR2 LQKENI. The J segment lost 5 bases and the V segment lost 3 bases, leaving 5 bases of the junction unmatched. This CDR3 is 15 amino acids long. CDR3 nucleotides: TGTGCCAGCTCACCCGGGACAGGGGGGATTTATGGCTACACCTTC. Translation gives CASSPGTGGIYGYTF.

The chain joins TRBV2 to TRBJ2-1; 7 bases are a match to TRBD1. V shed 6 bases, J shed 5 bases, and the junction held 10 bases outside the gene matches. The CDR3 contains 15 residues. Germline V gene data show CDR1 as SNHLY and CDR2 as FYNNEI. CDR3 sequence: CASSPDRATNNEQFF. In DNA, the CDR3 is TGTGCCAGCAGCCCTGACAGGGCCACCAACAATGAGCAGTTCTTC.

The rearrangement uses TRBV28 and TRBJ1-1, with 8 bases that match TRBD1. Germline CDR1 reads MDHEN; CDR2 reads SYDVKM. V lost 7 bases, J lost 1 base, and 5 bases stayed unmatched. This CDR3 region has 14 residues. The CDR3 bases are TGTGCCAGCATTTTCGGGACAGGGAACACTGAAGCTTTCTTT. It yields the protein CASIFGTGNTEAFF.

The chain links TRBV2 to TRBJ1-5, with D possibly TRBD1 on 6 matching bases. This CDR3 has 14 amino acids. CDR1 SNHLY and CDR2 FYNNEI come from the germline V gene. Trimming shortened V by 4 bases and J by 6 bases, and 13 bases separated the two germline ends. The CDR3 reads CASSAGTSAQPQHF. In DNA, the CDR3 is TGTGCCAGCAGTGCTGGGACATCGGCTCAGCCCCAGCATTTT.